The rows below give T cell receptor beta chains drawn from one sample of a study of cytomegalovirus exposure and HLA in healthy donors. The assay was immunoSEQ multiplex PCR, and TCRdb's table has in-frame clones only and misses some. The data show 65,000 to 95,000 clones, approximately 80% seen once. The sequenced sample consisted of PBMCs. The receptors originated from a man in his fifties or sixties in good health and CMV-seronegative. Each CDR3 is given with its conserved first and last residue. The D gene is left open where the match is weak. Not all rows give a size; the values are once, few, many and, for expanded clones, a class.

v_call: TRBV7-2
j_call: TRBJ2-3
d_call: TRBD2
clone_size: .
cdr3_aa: CASNLAGGIDTQYF
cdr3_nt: TGTGCCAGCAATCTAGCGGGGGGAATAGATACGCAGTATTTT

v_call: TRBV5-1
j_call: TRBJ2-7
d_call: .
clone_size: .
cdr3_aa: CASSLDPSSGEQYF
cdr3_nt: TGCGCCAGCAGCTTGGACCCCAGCTCGGGAGAGCAGTACTTC

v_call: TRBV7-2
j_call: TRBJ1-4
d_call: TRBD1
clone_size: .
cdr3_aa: CASSLTRDRGKLFF
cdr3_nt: TGTGCCAGCAGCCTAACTAGGGACAGGGGAAAACTGTTTTTT

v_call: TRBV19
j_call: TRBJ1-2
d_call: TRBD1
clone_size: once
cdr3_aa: CASNPDRGHGYTF
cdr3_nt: TGTGCCAGTAATCCAGACAGGGGTCACGGCTACACCTTC

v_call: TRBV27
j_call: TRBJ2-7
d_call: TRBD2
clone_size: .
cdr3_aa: CASSWGGVGHEQYF
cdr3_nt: TGTGCCAGCAGTTGGGGGGGGGTTGGCCACGAGCAGTACTTC

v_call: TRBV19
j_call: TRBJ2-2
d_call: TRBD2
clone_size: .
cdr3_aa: CATRGAGELFF
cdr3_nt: TGTGCCACTCGGGGGGCCGGGGAGCTGTTTTTT

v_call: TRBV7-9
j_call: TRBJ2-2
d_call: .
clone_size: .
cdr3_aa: CASSLGDITGELFF
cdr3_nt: TGTGCCAGCAGCTTGGGGGACATCACCGGGGAGCTGTTTTTT

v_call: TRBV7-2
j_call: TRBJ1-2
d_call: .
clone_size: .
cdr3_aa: CASSLTTF
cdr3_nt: TGTGCCAGCAGCCTTACCACTTTC

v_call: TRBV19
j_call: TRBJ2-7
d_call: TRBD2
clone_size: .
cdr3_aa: CATKTSGYEQYF
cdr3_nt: TGTGCCACCAAGACTAGCGGCTACGAGCAGTACTTC

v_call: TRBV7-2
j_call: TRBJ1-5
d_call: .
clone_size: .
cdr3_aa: CASSLGGQEKYSNQPQHF
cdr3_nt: TGTGCCAGCAGCTTAGGGGGCCAAGAAAAATATAGCAATCAGCCCCAGCATTTT

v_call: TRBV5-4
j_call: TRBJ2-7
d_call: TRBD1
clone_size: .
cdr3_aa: CASRSGTASTYEQYF
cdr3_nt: TGTGCCAGCAGATCCGGGACAGCCTCAACCTACGAGCAGTACTTC

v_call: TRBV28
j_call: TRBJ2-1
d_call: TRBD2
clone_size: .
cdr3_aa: CASLTDSGASYNEQFF
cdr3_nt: TGTGCCAGCCTGACTGATAGCGGGGCCTCCTACAATGAGCAGTTCTTC

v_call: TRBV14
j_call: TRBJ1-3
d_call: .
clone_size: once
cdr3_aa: CASSRTGGNTIYF
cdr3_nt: TGTGCCAGCAGCCGTACGGGTGGAAACACCATATATTTT

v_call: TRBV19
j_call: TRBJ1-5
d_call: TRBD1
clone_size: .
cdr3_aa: CASSTSRTGPGQPQHF
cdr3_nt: TGTGCCAGTAGTACGTCCCGGACAGGGCCCGGTCAGCCCCAGCATTTT

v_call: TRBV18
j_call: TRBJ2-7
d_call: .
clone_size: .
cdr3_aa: CASSPGVAVSYEQYF
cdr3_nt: TGTGCCAGCTCACCCGGTGTGGCGGTCTCCTACGAGCAGTACTTC

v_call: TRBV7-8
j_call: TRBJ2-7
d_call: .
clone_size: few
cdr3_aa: CASSSDTNYEQYF
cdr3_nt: TGTGCCAGCAGCTCGGACACGAACTACGAGCAGTACTTC

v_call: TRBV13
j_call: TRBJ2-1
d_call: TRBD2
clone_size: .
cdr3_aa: CASSPNWLAGGYNEQFF
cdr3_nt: TGTGCCAGCAGCCCCAACTGGCTAGCGGGGGGGTACAATGAGCAGTTCTTC

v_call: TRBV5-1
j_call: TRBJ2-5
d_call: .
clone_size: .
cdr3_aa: CASSLGRGGETQYF
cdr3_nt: TGCGCCAGCAGCTTGGGGAGGGGCGGTGAGACCCAGTACTTC

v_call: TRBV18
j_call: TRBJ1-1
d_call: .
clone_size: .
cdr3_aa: CASSPSEEAFF
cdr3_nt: TGTGCCAGCTCACCTTCGGAGGAAGCTTTCTTT

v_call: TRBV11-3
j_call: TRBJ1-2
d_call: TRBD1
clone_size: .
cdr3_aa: CASSLDPTGPNGYTF
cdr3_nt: TGTGCCAGCAGCTTAGATCCGACAGGGCCCAATGGCTACACCTTC

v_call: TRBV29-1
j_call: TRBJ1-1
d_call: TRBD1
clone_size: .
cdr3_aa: CSGGQQNTEAFF
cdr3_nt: TGCAGCGGGGGACAGCAGAACACTGAAGCTTTCTTT

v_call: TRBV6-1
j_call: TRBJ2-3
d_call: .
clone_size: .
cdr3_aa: CASSQQGSGADTQYF
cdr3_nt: TGTGCCAGCAGCCAACAGGGTTCAGGAGCAGATACGCAGTATTTT

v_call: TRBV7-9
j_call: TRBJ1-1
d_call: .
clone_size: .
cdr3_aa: CASSLAAGTEAFF
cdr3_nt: TGTGCCAGCAGCTTAGCGGCGGGGACTGAAGCTTTCTTT

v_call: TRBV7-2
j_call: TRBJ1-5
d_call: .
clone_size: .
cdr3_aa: CASSSRIGNQPQHF
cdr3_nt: TGTGCCAGCAGCTCGCGCATCGGCAATCAGCCCCAGCATTTT

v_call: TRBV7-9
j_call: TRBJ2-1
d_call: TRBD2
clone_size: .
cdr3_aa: CSSSTLLAGGHGNEQFF
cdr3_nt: TGTTCCAGCAGCACCTTGCTAGCGGGGGGGCATGGCAATGAGCAGTTCTTC

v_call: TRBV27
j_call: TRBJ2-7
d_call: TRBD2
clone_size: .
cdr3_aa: CASSLRTSGSSDEQYF
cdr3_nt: TGTGCCAGCAGTCTCCGGACTAGCGGGAGCTCCGACGAGCAGTACTTC

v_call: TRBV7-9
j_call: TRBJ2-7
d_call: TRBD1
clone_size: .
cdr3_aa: CASSLGTAGYEQYF
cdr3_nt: TGTGCCAGCAGCCTTGGGACAGCCGGCTACGAGCAGTACTTC

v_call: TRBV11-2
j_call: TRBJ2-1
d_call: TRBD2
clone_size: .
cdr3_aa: CASSSFPSGGYNEQFF
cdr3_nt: TGTGCCAGCAGCTCCTTCCCTAGCGGGGGATACAATGAGCAGTTCTTC

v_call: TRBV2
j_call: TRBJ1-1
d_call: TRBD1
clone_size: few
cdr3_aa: CASSWTGDAFF
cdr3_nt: TGTGCCAGCAGTTGGACAGGGGATGCTTTCTTT

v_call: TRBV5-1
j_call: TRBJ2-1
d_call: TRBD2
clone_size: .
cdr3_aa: CASSVTSGAYNEQFF
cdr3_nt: TGCGCCAGCAGCGTGACTAGCGGGGCCTACAATGAGCAGTTCTTC

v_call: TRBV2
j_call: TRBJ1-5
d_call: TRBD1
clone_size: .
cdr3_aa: CASSFTGAASNNQPQHF
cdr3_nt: TGTGCCAGCAGTTTTACAGGGGCGGCGAGTAACAATCAGCCCCAGCATTTT

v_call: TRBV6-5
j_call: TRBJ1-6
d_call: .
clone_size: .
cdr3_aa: CASSSLTYNSPLHF
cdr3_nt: TGTGCCAGCAGTTCCCTGACTTATAATTCACCCCTCCACTTT

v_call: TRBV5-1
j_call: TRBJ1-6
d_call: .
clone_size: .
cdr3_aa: CASRRTDPLSPLHF
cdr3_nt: TGCGCCAGCAGAAGGACAGATCCTTTGTCACCCCTCCACTTT

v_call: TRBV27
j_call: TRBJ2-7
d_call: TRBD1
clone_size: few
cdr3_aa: CASSLDGTGYEQYF
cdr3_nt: TGTGCCAGCAGTTTAGATGGGACAGGCTACGAGCAGTACTTC

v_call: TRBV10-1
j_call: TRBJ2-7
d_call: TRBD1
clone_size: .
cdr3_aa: CASSERAGGRGEQYF
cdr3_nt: TGCGCCAGCAGTGAGCGGGCAGGGGGAAGGGGCGAGCAGTACTTC

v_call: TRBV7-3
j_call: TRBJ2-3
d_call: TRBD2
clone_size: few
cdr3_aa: CASSLISGDTDTQYF
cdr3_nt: TGTGCCAGCAGCTTGATCAGCGGGGACACAGATACGCAGTATTTT

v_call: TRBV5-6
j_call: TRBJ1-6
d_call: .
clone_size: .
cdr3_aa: CASSSSRGGNSPLHF
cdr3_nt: TGTGCCAGCAGCTCTTCCAGGGGTGGAAATTCACCCCTCCACTTT

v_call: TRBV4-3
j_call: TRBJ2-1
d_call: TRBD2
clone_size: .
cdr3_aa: CASSGEWGGYNEQFF
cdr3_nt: TGCGCCAGCAGCGGCGAGTGGGGGGGTTACAATGAGCAGTTCTTC

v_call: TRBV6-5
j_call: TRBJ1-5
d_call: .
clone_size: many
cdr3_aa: CASSYSGSNQPQHF
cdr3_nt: TGTGCCAGCAGTTATTCAGGGAGCAATCAGCCCCAGCATTTT

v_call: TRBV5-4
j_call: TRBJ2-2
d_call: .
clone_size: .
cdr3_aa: CASSSGQKIQAGELFF
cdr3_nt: TGTGCCAGCAGCTCTGGGCAGAAAATCCAAGCCGGGGAGCTGTTTTTT